Each of the 2 T cell receptor beta chains below was sequenced from the same sample in a study of monozygotic twins with inflammatory bowel disease. After re-calling the 5' RACE reads, TCRdb lists one entry per CDR3 protein, DNA absent. The sample spans some 190,000 distinct CDR3 sequences; the ten largest clones claim 6% to 9%. The material sequenced was blood. Every receptor here comes from a human donor with ulcerative colitis or Crohn's disease, or a healthy co-twin of an affected twin (not recorded which).

The V and J genes are TRBV6-1 and TRBJ1-3. Germline values: CDR1 MNHNS, CDR2 SASEGT. There are 14 residues in the CDR3. The chain's CDR3 is CASSPQPAGNTIYF.

V and J are TRBV7-8 and TRBJ1-1; TCRdb indicates TRBD1, and absent DNA this call remains unverified. This CDR3 spans 14 amino acids. CDR1 and CDR2 from the germline V gene are SGHVS and FQNEAQ. The CDR3 loop reads CASSPRTGSAEAFF.